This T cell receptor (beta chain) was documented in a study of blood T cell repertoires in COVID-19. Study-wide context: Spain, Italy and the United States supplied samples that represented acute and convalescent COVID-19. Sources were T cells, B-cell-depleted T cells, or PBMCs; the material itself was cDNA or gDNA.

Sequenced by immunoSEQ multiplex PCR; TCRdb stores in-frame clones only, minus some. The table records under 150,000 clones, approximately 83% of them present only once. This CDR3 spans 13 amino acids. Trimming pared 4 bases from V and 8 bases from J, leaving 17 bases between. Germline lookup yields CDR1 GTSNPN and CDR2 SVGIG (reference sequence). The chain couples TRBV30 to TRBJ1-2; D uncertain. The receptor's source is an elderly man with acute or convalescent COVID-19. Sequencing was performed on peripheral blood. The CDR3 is CAWTPPSSRGYTF. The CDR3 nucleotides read TGTGCCTGGACCCCTCCCAGCTCTAGGGGCTACACCTTC.